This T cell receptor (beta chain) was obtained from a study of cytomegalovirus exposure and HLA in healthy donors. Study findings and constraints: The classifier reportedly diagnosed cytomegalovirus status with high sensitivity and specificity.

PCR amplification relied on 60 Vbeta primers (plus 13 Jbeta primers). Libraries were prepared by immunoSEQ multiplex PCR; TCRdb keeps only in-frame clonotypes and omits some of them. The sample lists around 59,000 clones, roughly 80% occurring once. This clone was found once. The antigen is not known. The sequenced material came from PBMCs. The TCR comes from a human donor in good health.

The CDR3 spells CASSFTGNRSPLHF. In nucleotides, the CDR3 is TGTGCCAGCAGTTTCACAGGGAATAGATCACCCCTCCACTTT. This chain uses TRBV28 with TRBJ1-6; a possible D gene is TRBD1 (6 bases). This CDR3 comprises 14 residues. The V and J ends lost 3 bases and 10 bases respectively, with 13 bases between them. Germline V gene data show CDR1 as MDHEN and CDR2 as SYDVKM.